These T cell receptor beta chains were read from a single sample in a study of blood T cell repertoires in COVID-19. Generated by immunoSEQ multiplex PCR, the TCRdb table keeps only in-frame clones and is missing some. Of about 140,000 clones listed, around 90% are singletons. The specimen was peripheral blood. The receptor source for this set is an elderly woman with acute or convalescent COVID-19. Each CDR3 is given with its conserved first and last residue. A D gene is named only where the DNA matches it firmly. The size of a clone is reported for some rows only, either as once, few or many, or as a class for expanded clones.

clone_size	d_call	v_call	j_call	cdr3_nt	cdr3_aa
.	TRBD1	TRBV5-1	TRBJ1-1	TGCGCCAGCAGCTACGGGACAGGGGAGGGAATCACTGAAGCTTTCTTT	CASSYGTGEGITEAFF
.	.	TRBV15	TRBJ2-1	TGTGCCACCAGCAGACCGACAGTAACGTTAAACAATGAGCAGTTCTTC	CATSRPTVTLNNEQFF
.	TRBD1	TRBV11-3	TRBJ1-1	TGTGCCAGCAGGAGGACAGGTGGCACTGAAGCTTTCTTT	CASRRTGGTEAFF
.	.	TRBV5-1	TRBJ1-1	TGCGCCAGCAGCTTTTCGGGGATGAACACTGAAGCTTTCTTT	CASSFSGMNTEAFF
.	TRBD2	TRBV29-1	TRBJ2-1	TGCAGCGTTGAAGGCCTAGCGGGGGGCTATGACTACAATGAGCAGTTCTTC	CSVEGLAGGYDYNEQFF
.	TRBD2	TRBV30	TRBJ2-2	TGTGCCTGGAGGGGGACTAGCGGGGGACATAGGGGCACCGGGGAGCTGTTTTTT	CAWRGTSGGHRGTGELFF
.	.	TRBV19	TRBJ1-3	TGTGCCAGTAGTATAGGAACAGGAACGGTCAACACCATATATTTT	CASSIGTGTVNTIYF
.	.	TRBV7-3	TRBJ2-6	TGTGCCAGCAGCCCCGGGTACTCTGGGGCCAACGTCCTGACTTTC	CASSPGYSGANVLTF
.	TRBD1	TRBV7-8	TRBJ1-1	TGTGCCAGCAGCCTCTGGACAGGGGCAGATAGGGACACTGAAGCTTTCTTT	CASSLWTGADRDTEAFF
.	TRBD1	TRBV24-1	TRBJ2-1	TGTGCCACCAGTGATTCACGGACAGGGCGCAATGAGCAGTTCTTC	CATSDSRTGRNEQFF
.	.	TRBV10-1	TRBJ1-5	TGCGCCAGCAGTGACCCACGTAGCCCGAGCGAGGTACAGCCCCAGCATTTT	CASSDPRSPSEVQPQHF
.	TRBD1	TRBV7-3	TRBJ1-6	TGTGCCAGCAGCTTGGACAGGGGGCCAAATTCACCCCTCCACTTT	CASSLDRGPNSPLHF
once	TRBD1	TRBV30	TRBJ1-3	TGTGCCTGGAGTCCTCCCGGTTGGACAGGGGTCCCTGGAAACACCATATATTTT	CAWSPPGWTGVPGNTIYF
.	.	TRBV4-2	TRBJ1-1	TGTGCCAGCAGCTCCCTAGGATCGGCGGACACTGAAGCTTTCTTT	CASSSLGSADTEAFF
.	.	TRBV6-6	TRBJ2-7	TGTGCCAGCAGTTATGACAGCCCGGTTGGGGAGCAGTACTTC	CASSYDSPVGEQYF
.	.	TRBV7-2	TRBJ1-1	TGTGCCAGCAGCCTCGAACTACAGGGACGAGCTTTCTTT	CASSLELQGRAFF
.	TRBD1	TRBV5-4	TRBJ1-2	TGTGCCAGCAGCCGGCAGGGGGCGTGGGGCTACACCTTC	CASSRQGAWGYTF
once	TRBD1	TRBV11-2	TRBJ1-6	TGTGCCAGCAGCTTCACGATTCGACAGGGAGGTTCACCCCTCCACTTT	CASSFTIRQGGSPLHF
.	TRBD1	TRBV5-1	TRBJ1-1	TGCGCCAGCAGCTTGAGCGGACAGGGGGGCACTGAAGCTTTCTTT	CASSLSGQGGTEAFF
.	TRBD1	TRBV29-1	TRBJ2-1	TGCAGCGTGGACACAGGGGTGCGGGAGCAGTTCTTC	CSVDTGVREQFF
.	.	TRBV2	TRBJ2-7	TGTGCCAGCAAACAGGCACCCTACGAGCAGTACTTC	CASKQAPYEQYF
.	.	TRBV19	TRBJ1-5	TGTGCCAGTAGCCCAGCAGGTGGCGGCAATCAGCCCCAGCATTTT	CASSPAGGGNQPQHF
once	TRBD1	TRBV5-1	TRBJ1-1	TGCGCCAGCAGCTTACAGGGGGCGGTGAACACTGAAGCTTTCTTT	CASSLQGAVNTEAFF
once	TRBD1	TRBV9	TRBJ1-5	TGTGCCAGCAGTGGAACAGGGGGCTATCAGCCCCAGCATTTT	CASSGTGGYQPQHF
few	.	TRBV4-2	TRBJ1-1	TGTGCCAGCAGCCCCACGGAGTACACTGAAGCTTTCTTT	CASSPTEYTEAFF
.	TRBD2	TRBV18	TRBJ2-1	TGTGCCAGCTCACCGGGACTAGCGGGAGACAATGAGCAGTTCTTC	CASSPGLAGDNEQFF
.	TRBD1	TRBV2	TRBJ1-1	TGTGCCAGCAGTCCGACAGGGGCCACTGAAGCTTTCTTT	CASSPTGATEAFF
.	TRBD1	TRBV7-9	TRBJ1-6	TGTGCCAGCAGTTATACCGGGACAGGGGGTAATAATTCACCCCTCCACTTT	CASSYTGTGGNNSPLHF
once	.	TRBV9	TRBJ2-3	TGTGCCAGCAGCGTACTCCCAGCAGATACGCAGTATTTT	CASSVLPADTQYF
.	TRBD2	TRBV15	TRBJ2-7	TGTGCCACCAGCAGAGGTCGGGACTACTCCTACGAGCAGTACTTC	CATSRGRDYSYEQYF
.	TRBD1	TRBV5-4	TRBJ2-1	TGTGCCAGCAGCTTGGGGGGACAGATTGATAATGAGCAGTTCTTC	CASSLGGQIDNEQFF
.	TRBD2	TRBV9	TRBJ2-3	TGTGCCAGCAGCGCTCGCGGGGGGACCACAGATACGCAGTATTTT	CASSARGGTTDTQYF
.	.	TRBV2	TRBJ2-7	TGTGCCAGCAGTTCTTACGAGCAGTACTTC	CASSSYEQYF
few	.	TRBV9	TRBJ2-1	TGTGCCAGCAGTAAACCCCTCGAGGGGAGCCCGGGGGGCGATGAGCAGTTCTTC	CASSKPLEGSPGGDEQFF
once	.	TRBV7-9	TRBJ1-4	TGTGCCAGCAGCCCAACAGGCACCCCTGCAACTAATGAAAAACTGTTTTTT	CASSPTGTPATNEKLFF
.	TRBD1	TRBV19	TRBJ1-5	TGTGCCAAGCATGGACAGGTCGGTCAGCCCCAGCATTTT	CAKHGQVGQPQHF
.	TRBD1	TRBV18	TRBJ2-7	TGTGCCAGCTCACTGGCCGGGACAGGGGACTACGAGCAGTACTTC	CASSLAGTGDYEQYF
.	.	TRBV20-1	TRBJ1-3	TGCAGTGCGTGGACAGTCAACACCATATATTTT	CSAWTVNTIYF
.	TRBD1	TRBV30	TRBJ1-1	TGTGCCTGGAGTGGGCAGGGGGCATTTCGAGCTTTCTTT	CAWSGQGAFRAFF
.	TRBD1	TRBV4-2	TRBJ1-3	TGTGCCAGCAGCTTCCAGCAGGGGGTGGCGGGAAACACCATATATTTT	CASSFQQGVAGNTIYF
few	TRBD1	TRBV5-1	TRBJ2-7	TGCGCCAGCAGCTTGGACCCCACAGGGGACGAGCAGTACTTC	CASSLDPTGDEQYF
.	TRBD1	TRBV11-2	TRBJ1-2	TGTGCCAGCAGCCGGTGGGCGGTAGGCCAGGGGGAGGCAGGTGGCTACACCTTC	CASSRWAVGQGEAGGYTF
once	TRBD1	TRBV6-2/TRBV6-3	TRBJ1-6	TGTGCCAGCAGTTCCGCCGGACAGGGCGCCTATAATTCACCCCTCCACTTT	CASSSAGQGAYNSPLHF
once	.	TRBV6-2/TRBV6-3	TRBJ1-2	TGTGCCAGCAGTTCGGGAGGGGAAGTTACCTATGGCTACACCTTC	CASSSGGEVTYGYTF
.	.	TRBV2	TRBJ1-4	TGTGCCAGCAGTGAAACATTCCGTGAAAAACTGTTTTTT	CASSETFREKLFF
.	TRBD1	TRBV9	TRBJ1-2	TGTGCCAGCAGCCGATCGACCGGACAGGGCGATGATGGCTACACCTTC	CASSRSTGQGDDGYTF